One sample yielded the 12 T cell receptor beta chains listed below, sequenced in a study of OX40 agonist ivuxolimab in advanced cancers. Clones were read by immunoSEQ multiplex PCR, and TCRdb kept only the in-frame ones, dropping some. Among about 46,000 clones, about 88% were seen once, and the ten largest hold around 11%. The sample in question was CD4+ or CD8+ T cells sorted from blood, obtained in a trial of the OX40 agonist ivuxolimab. These receptors were taken from an adult with an advanced solid tumor such as melanoma, head and neck, liver or kidney cancer.

The gene calls are TRBV7-9 and TRBJ2-1, with 10 bases fitting TRBD2. The length of the CDR3 is 16 residues. The ends lost 1 base at V and 9 bases at J; junction bases unmatched: 9. The germline CDR1 and CDR2 sequences are SEHNR and FQNEAQ (reference sequence). CDR3 residues: CASSLDSSGRAGEQFF. The CDR3 nucleotides are TGTGCCAGCAGCTTAGATTCCAGCGGGAGGGCCGGTGAGCAGTTCTTC.

The J gene is TRBJ2-1, the V gene TRBV27, with D unclear. Germline values: CDR1 MNHEY, CDR2 SMNVEV (reference sequence). Deletions cut 3 bases from V and 6 bases from J, with 9 bases between. The CDR3 consists of 13 residues. CDR3 in amino acids: CASSFSATNEQFF. The DNA for the CDR3 is TGTGCCAGCAGTTTCTCTGCGACCAATGAGCAGTTCTTC.

The chain is built from TRBV19 and TRBJ1-2; 7 bases are a match to TRBD1. Germline-derived CDR1 and CDR2 are LNHDA and SQIVND (reference sequence). Losses at the gene ends were 7 bases for V and 1 base for J; bases not matched to a gene: 3. This CDR3 contains 13 residues. The CDR3 nucleotides read TGTGCCAGTAAGGCAGGGGGTAACTATGGCTACACCTTC. Translation gives CASKAGGNYGYTF.

The chain combines TRBV2 with TRBJ2-2; D is ambiguous. Germline values: CDR1 SNHLY, CDR2 FYNNEI. Trimming shortened V by 1 base and J by 4 bases, and 7 bases separated the two germline ends. The CDR3 has 14 amino acids. The CDR3 loop reads CASSEGAVTGELFF. For the CDR3, the DNA is TGTGCCAGCAGTGAAGGGGCAGTCACCGGGGAGCTGTTTTTT.

This chain connects TRBV11-2 to TRBJ1-1, with D possibly matching TRBD1 (6 bases). Germline CDR1 is SGHAT and CDR2 is FQNNGV. The CDR3 sequence is 15 residues long. The V end lost 0 bases, the J end lost 3 bases, and 11 bases lay between the germline ends. CDR3 in DNA: TGTGCCAGCAGCTTAGAGATCAGGGGTGACACTGAAGCTTTCTTT. Protein sequence: CASSLEIRGDTEAFF.

The V call is TRBV7-9, the J call TRBJ1-1, with TRBD1 as a possible D gene (5 bases). Germline loops: CDR1 SEHNR, CDR2 FQNEAQ (reference sequence). This CDR3 comprises 12 residues. The V gene lost 6 bases and the J gene lost 1 base, with 6 bases spanning the gap. This CDR3 is CASRGRNTEAFF. In DNA form, the CDR3 reads TGTGCCAGCAGGGGACGGAACACTGAAGCTTTCTTT.

The genes are TRBV7-9 and TRBJ1-5; the D gene is possibly TRBD1 (6 bases). CDR3 size: 15 residues. Germline loops: CDR1 SEHNR, CDR2 FQNEAQ (reference sequence). Trimming removed 3 bases at V and 2 bases at J, with 11 bases between. Here the CDR3 reads CASSLEGGGNQPQHF. The CDR3 DNA sequence: TGTGCCAGCAGCTTGGAGGGGGGAGGCAATCAGCCCCAGCATTTT.

V usage is TRBV4-3 and J usage is TRBJ2-1; 11 bases match TRBD2. This CDR3 is 17 amino acids long. Germline loops: CDR1 LGHNA, CDR2 YSLEER. With 5 bases clipped from V and 9 bases from J, the junction kept 15 bases outside the gene matches. CDR3 in amino acids: CASSSSLAGGLQSEQFF. The CDR3 coding sequence is TGCGCCAGCAGCTCATCCCTAGCGGGGGGATTACAAAGTGAGCAGTTCTTC.

CDR3 region: CASTSGTGASYYEQYF. CDR3 sequence (DNA): TGTGCCAGTACCTCCGGGACAGGGGCTTCTTACTACGAGCAGTACTTC. The genes are TRBV7-9 and TRBJ2-7; 10 bases are a match to TRBD1. The ends lost 9 bases at V and 3 bases at J; junction bases unmatched: 14. The CDR3 spans 16 residues. CDR1 is SEHNR and CDR2 is FQNEAQ in the germline V gene (reference sequence).

The rearrangement uses TRBV5-1 and TRBJ2-7; no firm D call. Trimming cost V 0 bases and J 7 bases, with 20 bases left between them. The CDR3 consists of 16 residues. Germline CDR1 and CDR2: SGHRS and YFSETQ. The CDR3 nucleotides read TGCGCCAGCAGCTTGGGCGTCTCCTTGGGATCTCGGGAGCAGTACTTC. Translation gives CASSLGVSLGSREQYF.

The genes are TRBV4-2 and TRBJ2-1; 12 positions match TRBD2. The CDR3 totals 15 residues. Losses at the gene ends were 2 bases for V and 9 bases for J; bases not matched to a gene: 5. Germline V gives CDR1 LGHNA, CDR2 YNFKEQ. The CDR3 DNA is TGTGCCAGCAGCCAAAGACTAGCGGGAGTGGTTGAGCAGTTCTTC. Protein sequence: CASSQRLAGVVEQFF.

The V and J genes are TRBV5-6 and TRBJ2-7; 11 bases agree with TRBD1. After removal of 6 bases from V and 5 bases from J, the junction contained 10 bases not matched to a gene. The V gene's germline CDR1 is SGHDT and CDR2 YYEEEE. There are 15 residues in the CDR3. This chain's CDR3 is CASNPMGQGDHEQYF. DNA for the CDR3: TGTGCCAGCAACCCGATGGGACAGGGGGATCACGAGCAGTACTTC.